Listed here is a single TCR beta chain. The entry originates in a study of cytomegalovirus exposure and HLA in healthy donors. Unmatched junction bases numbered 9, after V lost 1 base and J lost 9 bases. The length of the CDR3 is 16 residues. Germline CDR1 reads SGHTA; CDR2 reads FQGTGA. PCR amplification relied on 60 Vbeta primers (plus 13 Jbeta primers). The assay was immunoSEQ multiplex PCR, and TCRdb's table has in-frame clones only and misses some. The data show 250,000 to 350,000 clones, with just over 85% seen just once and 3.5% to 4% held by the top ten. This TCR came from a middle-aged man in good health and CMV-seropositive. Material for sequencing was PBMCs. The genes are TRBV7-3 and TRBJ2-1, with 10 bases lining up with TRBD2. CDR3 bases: TGTGCCAGCAGCTTAAGAGGTCTAGCGGGAGCGGCTGAGCAGTTCTTC. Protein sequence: CASSLRGLAGAAEQFF.